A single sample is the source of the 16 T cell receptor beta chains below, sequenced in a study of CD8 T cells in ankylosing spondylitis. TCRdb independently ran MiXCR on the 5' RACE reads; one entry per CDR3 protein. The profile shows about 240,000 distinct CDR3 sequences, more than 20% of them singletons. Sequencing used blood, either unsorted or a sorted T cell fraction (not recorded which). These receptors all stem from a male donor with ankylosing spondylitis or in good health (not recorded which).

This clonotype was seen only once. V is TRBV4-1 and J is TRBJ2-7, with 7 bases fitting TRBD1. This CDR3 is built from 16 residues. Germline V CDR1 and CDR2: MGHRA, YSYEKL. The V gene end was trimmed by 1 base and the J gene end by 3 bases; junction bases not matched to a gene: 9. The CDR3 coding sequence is TGCGCCAGCAGCCAAGGGGGGACAGCCACTTACTACGAGCAGTACTTC. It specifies CASSQGGTATYYEQYF.

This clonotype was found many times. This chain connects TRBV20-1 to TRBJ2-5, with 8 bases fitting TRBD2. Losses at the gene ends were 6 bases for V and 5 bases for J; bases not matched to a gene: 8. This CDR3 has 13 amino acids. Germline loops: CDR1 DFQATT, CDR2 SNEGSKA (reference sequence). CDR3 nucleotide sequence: TGCAGTGCCCTTTACGGGAGGGAGGAGACCCAGTACTTC. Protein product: CSALYGREETQYF.

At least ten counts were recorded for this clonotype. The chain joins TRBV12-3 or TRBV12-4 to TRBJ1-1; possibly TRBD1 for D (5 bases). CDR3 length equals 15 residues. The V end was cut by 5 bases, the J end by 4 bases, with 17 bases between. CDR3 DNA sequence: TGTGCCAGCAGTCCACGTGGGGGTAGGGGCACTGAAGCTTTCTTT. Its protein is CASSPRGGRGTEAFF.

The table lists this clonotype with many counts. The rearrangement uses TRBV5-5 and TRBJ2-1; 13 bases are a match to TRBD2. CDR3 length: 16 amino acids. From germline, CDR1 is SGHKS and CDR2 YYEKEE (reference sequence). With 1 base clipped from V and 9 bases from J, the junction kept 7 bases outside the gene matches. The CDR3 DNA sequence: TGTGCCAGCAGCTTGCTACTAGCGGGGGGGCCCGGTGAGCAGTTCTTC. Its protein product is CASSLLLAGGPGEQFF.

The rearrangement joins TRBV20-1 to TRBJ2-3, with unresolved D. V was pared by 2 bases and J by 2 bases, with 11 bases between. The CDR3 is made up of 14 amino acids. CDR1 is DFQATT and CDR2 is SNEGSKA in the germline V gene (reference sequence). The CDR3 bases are TGCAGTGCTAGAAGATTCGGACCCACAGATACGCAGTATTTT. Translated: CSARRFGPTDTQYF.

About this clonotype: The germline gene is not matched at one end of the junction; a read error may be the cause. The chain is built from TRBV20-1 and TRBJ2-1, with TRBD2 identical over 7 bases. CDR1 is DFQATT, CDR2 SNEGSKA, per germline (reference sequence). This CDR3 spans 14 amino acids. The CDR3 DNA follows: TGCAGTGCTAGAGCGGGGGAGGGTTGGGGTGAGCAGCTCTTC. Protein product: CSARAGEGWGEQLF.

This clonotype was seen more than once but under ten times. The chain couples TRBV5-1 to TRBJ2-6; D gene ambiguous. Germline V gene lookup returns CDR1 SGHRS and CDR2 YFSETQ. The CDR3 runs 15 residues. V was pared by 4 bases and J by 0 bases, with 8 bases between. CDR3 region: CASSPLGSGANVLTF. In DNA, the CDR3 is TGCGCCAGCAGCCCGTTGGGCTCTGGGGCCAACGTCCTGACTTTC.

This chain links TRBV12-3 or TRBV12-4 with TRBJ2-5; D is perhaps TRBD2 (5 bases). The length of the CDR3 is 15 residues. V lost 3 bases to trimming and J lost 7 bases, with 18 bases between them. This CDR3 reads CASSFATLDFGTQYF. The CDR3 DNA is TGTGCCAGCAGTTTTGCCACCTTGGACTTCGGGACCCAGTACTTC.

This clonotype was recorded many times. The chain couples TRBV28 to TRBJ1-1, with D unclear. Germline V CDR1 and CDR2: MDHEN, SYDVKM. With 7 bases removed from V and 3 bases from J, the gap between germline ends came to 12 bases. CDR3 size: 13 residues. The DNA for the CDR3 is TGTGCCAGCACCCGGGAGTGGGACACTGAAGCTTTCTTT. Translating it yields CASTREWDTEAFF. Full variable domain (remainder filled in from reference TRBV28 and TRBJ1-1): DVKVTQSSRYLVKRTGEKVFLECVQDMDHENMFWYRQDPGLGLRLIYFSYDVKMKEKGDIPEGYSVSREKKERFSLILESASTNQTSMYLCASTREWDTEAFFGQGTRLTVV.

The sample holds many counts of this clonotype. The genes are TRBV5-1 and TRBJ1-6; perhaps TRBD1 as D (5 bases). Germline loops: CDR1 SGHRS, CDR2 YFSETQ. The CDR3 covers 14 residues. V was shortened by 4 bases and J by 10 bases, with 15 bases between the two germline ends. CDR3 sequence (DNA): TGCGCCAGCAGCCCCGGGGCGGCGAAATCACCCCTCCACTTT. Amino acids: CASSPGAAKSPLHF.

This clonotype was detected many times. CDR3 in DNA: TGCAGCGTTGAGGCCTATCAACTTGAGCAGTTCTTC. Protein sequence: CSVEAYQLEQFF. The chain couples TRBV29-1 to TRBJ2-1, with D unresolved. V was pared by 3 bases and J by 9 bases, with 12 bases between. CDR1 and CDR2 from the germline V gene are SQVTM and ANQGSEA. This CDR3 region has 12 residues.

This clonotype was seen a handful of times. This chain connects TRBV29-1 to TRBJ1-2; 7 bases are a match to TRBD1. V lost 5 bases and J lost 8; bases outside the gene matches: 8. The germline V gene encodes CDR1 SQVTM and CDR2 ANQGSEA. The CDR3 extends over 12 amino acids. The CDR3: CSVKDRLGGYTF. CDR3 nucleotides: TGCAGCGTTAAGGACAGGCTTGGGGGCTACACCTTC.

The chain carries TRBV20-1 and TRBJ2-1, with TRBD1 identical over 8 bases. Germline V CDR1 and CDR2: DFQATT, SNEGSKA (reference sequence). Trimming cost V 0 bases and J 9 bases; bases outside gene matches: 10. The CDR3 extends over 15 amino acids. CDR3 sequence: CSAREPQAGGTEQFF. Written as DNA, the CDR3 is TGCAGTGCTAGAGAGCCACAGGCAGGGGGCACTGAGCAGTTCTTC.

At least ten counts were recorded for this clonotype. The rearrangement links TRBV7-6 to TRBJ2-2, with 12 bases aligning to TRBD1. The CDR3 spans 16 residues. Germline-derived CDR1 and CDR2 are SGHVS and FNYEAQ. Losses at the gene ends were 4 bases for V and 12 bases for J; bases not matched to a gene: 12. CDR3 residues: CASSSFQGQGAEQLFF. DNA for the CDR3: TGTGCCAGCAGCTCATTTCAGGGACAGGGGGCCGAACAGCTGTTTTTT. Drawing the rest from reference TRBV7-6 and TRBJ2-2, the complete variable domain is GAGVSQSPRYKVTKRGQDVALRCDPISGHVSLYWYRQALGQGPEFLTYFNYEAQQDKSGLPNDRFSAERPEGSISTLTIQRTEQRDSAMYRCASSSFQGQGAEQLFFGEGSRLTVL.

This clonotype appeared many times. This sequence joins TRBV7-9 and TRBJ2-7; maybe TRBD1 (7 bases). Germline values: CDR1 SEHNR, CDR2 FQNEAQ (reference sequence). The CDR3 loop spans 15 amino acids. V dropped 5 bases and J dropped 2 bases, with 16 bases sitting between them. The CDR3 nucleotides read TGTGCCAGCAGCCCGCGGGACAGCCCTACCTACGAGCAGTACTTC. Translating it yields CASSPRDSPTYEQYF.

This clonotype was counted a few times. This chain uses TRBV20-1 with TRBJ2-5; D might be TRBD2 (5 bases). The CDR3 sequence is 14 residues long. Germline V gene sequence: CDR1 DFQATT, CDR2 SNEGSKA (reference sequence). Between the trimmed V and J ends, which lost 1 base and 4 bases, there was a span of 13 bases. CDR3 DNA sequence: TGCAGTGCTAGAGCCCTAGGGAGAGGAGAGACCCAGTACTTC. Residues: CSARALGRGETQYF.